This record concerns one T cell receptor beta chain sequence. Its antigen is unidentified. The sample comes from a study of T cell responses to AZD1222 COVID-19 vaccine. The data were produced by immunoSEQ multiplex PCR, yet TCRdb's version contains in-frame clones alone and is incomplete. The data hold 60,000 to 80,000 clones, with around 81% observed a single time. Findings and limits, study-wide: Just a handful of AZD1222 recipients were seropositive at baseline.

The CDR3 totals 16 residues. The sequence was collected from an adult who received the AZD1222 COVID-19 vaccine. V gene TRBV21-1 combines with J gene TRBJ1-2. TRBV21-1 is an annotated pseudogene. The specimen comprised peripheral blood, sampled 28 days after the second AZD1222 dose. This CDR3 reads CASSIEGRGLNYGYTF. The CDR3 DNA follows: TGTGCCAGCAGCATTGAAGGGAGGGGGCTAAACTATGGCTACACCTTC.